This entry is about one T cell receptor (beta chain). Its antigen is not known. Sequencing used immunoSEQ multiplex PCR; TCRdb keeps in-frame clones, though not all of them. This sample carries fewer than 75,000 clones, around 87% of them seen once, and the ten largest clones take under 4.5%. This sample stems from a study of OX40 agonist ivuxolimab in advanced cancers. For the study at large: Prior anti-PD-1, anti-PD-L1 or anti-CTLA-4 therapy was allowed; roughly 40% had some.

The V and J ends lost 9 bases and 10 bases, in that order; junction bases with no gene match: 16. Germline CDR1 and CDR2: LNHDA and SQIVND (reference sequence). This CDR3 is built from 15 residues. Blood was sampled at baseline, cycle 4 day 1, and cycle 7 day 1. General observations from the study: Among the lowest peripheral clonal expansion occurred in 0.1-3.0 mg/kg partial responders.

This TCR was sampled from an adult with an advanced solid tumor such as melanoma, head and neck, liver or kidney cancer. The sequencing here drew on CD4+ or CD8+ T cells sorted from blood, taken in a trial of the OX40 agonist ivuxolimab. This chain joins TRBV19 and TRBJ1-2, with 11 bases aligning to TRBD1. In DNA, the CDR3 is TGTGCCAGCCGGAGGACAGGGGGCGAAGAATCGGTCTACACCTTC. It yields the protein CASRRTGGEESVYTF.